The 13 T cell receptor beta chains given below trace back to one sample, sequenced in a study of blood T cell repertoires in COVID-19. The table came from immunoSEQ multiplex PCR; TCRdb's copy has only in-frame clones and leaves some out. This repertoire shows 150,000 to 200,000 clones, about 84% found once; its top ten account for 4.5% to 6.5%. Sequenced input: peripheral blood. The receptors shown here come from a woman aged 25 to 39 with acute or convalescent COVID-19.

The genes are TRBV7-9 and TRBJ1-1; TRBD1 aligns across 7 bases. The V gene end was trimmed by 1 base and the J gene end by 4 bases; junction bases not matched to a gene: 3. The CDR3 spans 14 residues. Germline loops: CDR1 SEHNR, CDR2 FQNEAQ (reference sequence). The CDR3 bases are TGTGCCAGCAGCTTAGATCGACAGGGCACTGAAGCTTTCTTT. It translates to CASSLDRQGTEAFF.

V gene TRBV21-1 combines with J gene TRBJ1-1. TRBV21-1 is classified as a pseudogene. The CDR3 covers 17 residues. The CDR3 DNA sequence: TGTGCCAGCAGCAAATGCCACGGGGGGTTCAGAAACACTGAAGCTTTCTTT. This codes for CASSKCHGGFRNTEAFF.

The chain links TRBV3-1 (or the pseudogene TRBV3-2) to TRBJ1-2; D unclear. The ends were cut back, 1 base at V and 8 bases at J, with 8 bases in the middle. The CDR3 totals 12 residues. CDR1 LGHDT and CDR2 YNNKEL come from the germline V gene (reference sequence). Here the CDR3 reads CASSQGHGGYTF. As DNA, the CDR3 is TGTGCCAGCAGCCAAGGACATGGCGGCTACACCTTC.

This chain joins TRBV13 and TRBJ2-3, with 8 bases aligning to TRBD2. This CDR3 is 14 amino acids long. J gave up 5 bases and V 6 bases, and 7 bases lay outside the gene matches. Germline-derived CDR1 and CDR2 are PRHDT and FYEKMQ (reference sequence). The CDR3 reads CASRVAGRIDTQYF. The CDR3, as DNA: TGTGCCAGCAGAGTAGCGGGACGGATAGATACGCAGTATTTT.

The chain uses TRBV25-1 and TRBJ2-1; the match to TRBD2 covers 9 bases. The V gene end was trimmed by 5 bases and the J gene end by 4 bases; junction bases not matched to a gene: 3. Looked up from germline, CDR1 is MGHDK and CDR2 is SYGVNS. The length of the CDR3 is 14 residues. CDR3 nucleotide sequence: TGTGCCAGCAGTTGGACTAGCGCGTACAATGAGCAGTTCTTC. Translating gives CASSWTSAYNEQFF.

The chain has TRBV20-1 and TRBJ2-7; D unresolved. The V end lost 6 bases, the J end lost 3 bases, and 6 bases lay between the germline ends. The germline CDR1 and CDR2 sequences are DFQATT and SNEGSKA (reference sequence). CDR3 length: 10 residues. CDR3 sequence (DNA): TGCAGTGCCCTTAACTACGAGCAGTACTTC. As protein: CSALNYEQYF.

The rearrangement links TRBV18 to TRBJ1-3, with a weak D call TRBD1 (5 bases). The CDR3 covers 13 residues. CDR1 and CDR2 (germline): KGHSH, LQKENI. V gave up 3 bases and J gave up 4 bases, with 7 bases separating them. The CDR3 bases are TGTGCCAGCTCACCTAACAGGGGAAACACCATATATTTT. This translates into CASSPNRGNTIYF.

The chain combines TRBV7-2 with TRBJ2-7; maybe TRBD1 (6 bases). This CDR3 spans 14 amino acids. V lost 5 bases and J 4 bases, leaving 15 bases between the germline ends. Looked up from germline, CDR1 is SGHTA and CDR2 is FQGNSA. The CDR3 bases are TGTGCCAGCAGCCAGGGGACGGGAAAATACGAGCAGTACTTC. Translating it yields CASSQGTGKYEQYF.

This chain connects TRBV6-5 to TRBJ2-5, with 8 nucleotides matching TRBD1. Germline-derived CDR1 and CDR2 are MNHEY and SVGAGI. Trimming at V came to 4 bases and at J to 2 bases, leaving 3 bases not matched to a gene. The CDR3 covers 14 residues. DNA of the CDR3: TGTGCCAGCAGTTTTTACAGGGGGCAAGAGACCCAGTACTTC. Its protein product is CASSFYRGQETQYF.

The chain links TRBV25-1 to TRBJ1-5; the D gene is possibly TRBD1 (6 bases). From germline, CDR1 is MGHDK and CDR2 SYGVNS. The CDR3 has 13 amino acids. V gave up 5 bases and J gave up 7 bases, with 12 bases separating them. CDR3 nucleotides: TGTGCCAGCAGTTCCACAGGGAAACAGCCCCAGCATTTT. Encoded protein: CASSSTGKQPQHF.

This rearrangement joins TRBV6-6 to TRBJ2-3; TRBD2 agrees at 11 bases. V lost 6 bases to trimming and J lost 1 base; unmatched junction nucleotides: 6. The CDR3 has 16 residues. Germline V lookup: CDR1 MNHNY, CDR2 SVGAGI (reference sequence). The CDR3 spells CASSFSGGAGTDTQYF. The CDR3 DNA reads TGTGCCAGCAGCTTTAGCGGGGGGGCCGGCACAGATACGCAGTATTTT.

This clone was detected only a few times. This chain uses TRBV18 with TRBJ1-5; 8 bases map to TRBD1. The V and J ends lost 3 bases and 4 bases, in that order; junction bases with no gene match: 5. Germline V CDR1 and CDR2: KGHSH, LQKENI. CDR3 size: 15 residues. The DNA for the CDR3 is TGTGCCAGCTCACCTTCAGGGGGCGCGAATCAGCCCCAGCATTTT. Protein sequence: CASSPSGGANQPQHF.

On this clone: Other DNA sequences of this sample code for an identical CDR3. The chain has TRBV5-1 and TRBJ1-1; TRBD1 might be the D (5 bases). Germline V CDR1 and CDR2: SGHRS, YFSETQ. Deletions cut 0 bases from V and 2 bases from J, with 11 bases between. The CDR3 runs to 15 residues. The CDR3 sequence: CASSLVDSLNTEAFF. The CDR3 nucleotides read TGCGCCAGCAGCTTGGTAGACAGCCTCAACACTGAAGCTTTCTTT.